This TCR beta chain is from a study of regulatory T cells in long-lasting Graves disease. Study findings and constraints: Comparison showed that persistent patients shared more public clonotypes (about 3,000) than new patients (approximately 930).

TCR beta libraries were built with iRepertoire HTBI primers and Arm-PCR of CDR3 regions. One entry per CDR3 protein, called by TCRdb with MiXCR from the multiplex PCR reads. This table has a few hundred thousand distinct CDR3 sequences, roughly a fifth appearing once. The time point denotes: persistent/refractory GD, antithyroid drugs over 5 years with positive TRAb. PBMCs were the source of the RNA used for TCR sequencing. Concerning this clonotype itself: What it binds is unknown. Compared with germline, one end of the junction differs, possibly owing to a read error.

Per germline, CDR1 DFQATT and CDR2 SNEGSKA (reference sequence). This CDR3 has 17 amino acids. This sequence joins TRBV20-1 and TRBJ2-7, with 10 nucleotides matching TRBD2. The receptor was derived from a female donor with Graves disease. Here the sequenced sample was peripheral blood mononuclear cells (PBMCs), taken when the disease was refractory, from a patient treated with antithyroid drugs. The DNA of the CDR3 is TGCAGTGCTAGAGTTCCCGGTGGGCTAGCGGGAGCCTACGGGCAGTACTTC. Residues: CSARVPGGLAGAYGQYF.